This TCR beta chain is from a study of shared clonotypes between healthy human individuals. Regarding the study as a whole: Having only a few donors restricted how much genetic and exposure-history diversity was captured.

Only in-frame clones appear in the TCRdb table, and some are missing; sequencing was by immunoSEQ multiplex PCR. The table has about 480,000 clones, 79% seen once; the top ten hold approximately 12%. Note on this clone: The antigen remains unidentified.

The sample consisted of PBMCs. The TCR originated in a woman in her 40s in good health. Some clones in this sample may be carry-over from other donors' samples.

For the CDR3, the DNA is TGCGCCAGCAGCCAAGAGATTCGAGGGGGGTCTAACTATGGCTACACCTTC. Amino acids: CASSQEIRGGSNYGYTF. The chain carries TRBV4-1 and TRBJ1-2; tentatively, D is TRBD1 (6 bases). V was pared by 0 bases and J by 0 bases, with 14 bases between. This CDR3 spans 17 amino acids. Germline lookup yields CDR1 MGHRA and CDR2 YSYEKL.